The 20 T cell receptor beta chains given below trace back to one sample, sequenced in a study of blood T cell repertoires in COVID-19. The repertoire was sequenced with immunoSEQ multiplex PCR; TCRdb's copy has only in-frame clones and lacks some. The sample lists 330,000 or so clones, approximately 86% occurring once. The sample consisted of peripheral blood. The receptor set was obtained from a man aged 30-40 years with COVID-19, enrolled during active disease.

The chain has TRBV11-1 and TRBJ2-7; TRBD1 matches at 9 bases. Per germline, CDR1 SGHAT and CDR2 FQDESV (reference sequence). V lost 4 bases to trimming and J lost 1 base; unmatched junction nucleotides: 8. CDR3 length: 16 amino acids. CDR3 DNA sequence: TGTGCCAGCAGCTCCCCGGGACAGGGTTTTTCCTACGAGCAGTACTTC. Protein product: CASSSPGQGFSYEQYF.

The chain has TRBV9 and TRBJ1-6; the D gene is possibly TRBD1 (5 bases). The length of the CDR3 is 14 residues. Trimming removed 3 bases at V and 6 bases at J, with 10 bases between. Germline V gives CDR1 SGDLS, CDR2 YYNGEE. As DNA, the CDR3 is TGTGCCAGCAGCGAAACAGGTACTAATTCACCCCTCCACTTT. Translated: CASSETGTNSPLHF.

This clone was detected only a few times. V is TRBV28 and J is TRBJ1-5; 8 bases agree with TRBD1. This CDR3 is 14 amino acids long. The germline V gene has CDR1 MDHEN and CDR2 SYDVKM. V lost 5 bases, J lost 2 bases, and 2 bases stayed unmatched. DNA for the CDR3: TGTGCCAGCAGTCAGGGACAGGGCAATCAGCCCCAGCATTTT. Its translation is CASSQGQGNQPQHF.

This clone has a handful of counts. This sequence joins TRBV10-3 and TRBJ2-7; 8 positions agree with TRBD1. V was pared by 2 bases and J by 5 bases, with 5 bases of the junction left unmatched. This CDR3 region has 14 residues. From germline, CDR1 is ENHRY and CDR2 SYGVKD. The CDR3 DNA reads TGTGCCATCAGTGAGGACAGGGGTCGCGACGAGCAGTACTTC. It is translated as CAISEDRGRDEQYF.

The rearrangement uses TRBV4-2 and TRBJ2-1; 8 bases align to TRBD1. This CDR3 spans 15 amino acids. Germline trimming cut 1 base from V and 4 bases from J; bases unmatched to any gene: 3. Germline values: CDR1 LGHNA, CDR2 YNFKEQ. The CDR3 spells CASSQAGQDYNEQFF. The CDR3 DNA reads TGTGCCAGCAGCCAAGCGGGACAGGATTACAATGAGCAGTTCTTC.

The chain uses TRBV29-1 and TRBJ1-2, with 8 bases lining up with TRBD1. The CDR3 extends over 12 amino acids. CDR1 and CDR2 (germline): SQVTM, ANQGSEA. V gave up 7 bases and J gave up 4 bases; unmatched junction bases: 5. Here the CDR3 reads CSASDRVYGYTF. CDR3 nucleotides: TGCAGCGCCTCGGACAGGGTCTATGGCTACACCTTC.

The V call is TRBV28, the J call TRBJ1-2, with TRBD1 as a possible D gene (6 bases). There are 14 residues in the CDR3. Germline loops: CDR1 MDHEN, CDR2 SYDVKM. The V end lost 5 bases, the J end lost 4 bases, and 14 bases lay between the germline ends. The CDR3 protein is CASSTTGTLYGYTF. DNA of the CDR3: TGTGCCAGCAGTACTACCGGGACACTCTATGGCTACACCTTC.

The CDR3 nucleotides read TGTGCCAGCAGCCTGACTAGACAGGGTGCCCTCCACTTT. This sequence encodes CASSLTRQGALHF. The chain employs TRBV12-3 or TRBV12-4 and TRBJ1-6; 7 bases are shared with TRBD1. The ends lost 6 bases at V and 14 bases at J; junction bases unmatched: 10. This CDR3 spans 13 amino acids.

The chain links TRBV6-5 to TRBJ1-4, with TRBD1 as a possible D gene (6 bases). This CDR3 has 15 amino acids. V was pared by 7 bases and J by 0 bases, with 12 bases between. CDR1 is MNHEY and CDR2 is SVGAGI in the germline V gene. The CDR3 region has the DNA TGTGCCAGCATGGGGGCGACTGCAACTAATGAAAAACTGTTTTTT. Translated, it gives CASMGATATNEKLFF.

This sequence joins TRBV7-9 and TRBJ2-7; TRBD1 agrees at 9 bases. The CDR3 totals 14 residues. Germline-derived CDR1 and CDR2 are SEHNR and FQNEAQ (reference sequence). The junction had 4 bases not matched to a gene; V was cut back by 1 base and J by 6 bases. Written as DNA, the CDR3 is TGTGCCAGCAGCTTAGGGGACAGGGTACGCGAGCAGTACTTC. It yields the protein CASSLGDRVREQYF.

This clone turned up a few times. The chain recombines TRBV18 with TRBJ2-7; TRBD1 matches 8 bases. Trimming cost V 0 bases and J 7 bases; bases outside gene matches: 5. Germline CDR1 is KGHSH and CDR2 is LQKENI. The CDR3 extends over 14 amino acids. The CDR3: CASSPPDRVVEQYF. As DNA, the CDR3 is TGTGCCAGCTCACCACCGGACAGGGTGGTTGAGCAGTACTTC.

This clone was found once. The rearrangement uses TRBV5-1 and TRBJ1-2, with TRBD1 as a possible D gene (5 bases). Trimming cost V 2 bases and J 7 bases, with 9 bases left between them. This CDR3 has 12 residues. The germline gives CDR1 SGHRS, CDR2 YFSETQ. This CDR3 reads CASSFEGAGYTF. The CDR3 DNA sequence: TGCGCCAGCAGCTTTGAAGGGGCTGGCTACACCTTC.

V is TRBV4-3 and J is TRBJ2-7, with TRBD1 identical over 9 bases. The trim removed 2 bases at V and 2 bases at J, leaving 10 bases unmatched. This CDR3 has 17 residues. CDR1 and CDR2 from the germline V gene are LGHNA and YSLEER. CDR3 amino acids: CASSQNPGQGVTYEQYF. CDR3 nucleotides: TGCGCCAGCAGCCAAAATCCGGGACAGGGAGTTACCTACGAGCAGTACTTC.

The chain employs TRBV6-5 and TRBJ2-7; D is perhaps TRBD2 (6 bases). V lost 0 bases and J 11 bases, leaving 20 bases between the germline ends. Germline values: CDR1 MNHEY, CDR2 SVGAGI. CDR3 length equals 15 residues. The CDR3 bases are TGTGCCAGCAGTTACTCTTGGGGGAGGACGGACCCCAAGTACTTC. It encodes CASSYSWGRTDPKYF.

This clone was seen only once. The genes are TRBV7-2 and TRBJ2-1; possible D gene TRBD2, 7 bases. This CDR3 is 17 amino acids long. The V end was cut by 5 bases, the J end by 3 bases, with 20 bases between. Germline V gene lookup returns CDR1 SGHTA and CDR2 FQGNSA. As DNA, the CDR3 is TGTGCCAGCAGCCCCCAGGGTGAGGGGGACTACTACAATGAGCAGTTCTTC. It codes for CASSPQGEGDYYNEQFF.

The chain links TRBV2 to TRBJ2-7; D not certain. Trimming cost V 4 bases and J 7 bases, with 17 bases left between them. This CDR3 has 14 residues. Germline V lookup: CDR1 SNHLY, CDR2 FYNNEI. The CDR3, as DNA: TGTGCCAGCAGTGTCAGAGTAGACTTCTGGGAGCAGTACTTC. This translates into CASSVRVDFWEQYF. The full variable domain, its missing parts supplied by reference TRBV2 and TRBJ2-7, is EPEVTQTPSHQVTQMGQEVILRCVPISNHLYFYWYRQILGQKVEFLVSFYNNEISEKSEIFDDQFSVERPDGSNFTLKIRSTKLEDSAMYFCASSVRVDFWEQYFGPGTRLTVT.

The chain couples TRBV4-3 to TRBJ1-5; D not certain. Germline V gene sequence: CDR1 LGHNA, CDR2 YSLEER. Trimming pared 0 bases from V and 0 bases from J, leaving 3 bases between. This CDR3 is built from 14 residues. CDR3 nucleotides: TGCGCCAGCAGCCAAGACCTTAGCAATCAGCCCCAGCATTTT. Its translation is CASSQDLSNQPQHF.

The chain joins TRBV6-5 to TRBJ2-3; 7 bases line up with TRBD1. V shed 7 bases and J 1 base; nucleotides not matched to a gene: 8. The CDR3 loop spans 15 amino acids. Germline lookup yields CDR1 MNHEY and CDR2 SVGAGI. CDR3 amino acids: CASIKGARGTDTQYF. Here the CDR3 DNA reads TGTGCCAGCATAAAGGGGGCTCGGGGCACAGATACGCAGTATTTT.

This chain links TRBV4-2 with TRBJ2-1; perhaps TRBD2 as D (5 bases). V lost 4 bases and J lost 0, with 19 bases in between. Germline CDR1 LGHNA, CDR2 YNFKEQ. This CDR3 contains 18 residues. The CDR3 loop is CASSRSGTGLSSYNEQFF. CDR3 nucleotide sequence: TGTGCCAGCAGCCGCAGCGGTACCGGGCTCAGCTCCTACAATGAGCAGTTCTTC.

The chain carries TRBV4-1 and TRBJ2-7; a possible D gene is TRBD2 (6 bases). CDR1 is MGHRA and CDR2 is YSYEKL in the germline V gene. Trimming removed 3 bases at V and 4 bases at J, with 10 bases between. The CDR3 loop spans 13 amino acids. The CDR3 DNA reads as TGCGCCAGCAGCCAGTTGGAGGGGTACGAGCAGTACTTC. Its protein product is CASSQLEGYEQYF.